The 28 T cell receptor beta chains in this list originate from one sample, sequenced in a study of blood T cells in healthy people across ages. Using a J-beta primer mix together with a sample-barcoded 5' primer, a second PCR was run for roughly 6 to 11 cycles. TCRdb re-called the 5' RACE reads with MiXCR, one entry per CDR3 protein. The table shows fewer than 900,000 distinct CDR3 sequences, with approximately 49% occurring only once. The sequenced sample was blood. These receptors all stem from a woman between 55 and 75 years old in good health.

Comments on this clonotype: A much larger clone differs by one base, so this may be a read error. V is TRBV29-1 and J is TRBJ2-6; D might be TRBD2 (5 bases). V shed 7 bases and J shed 2 bases, with 12 bases lying between them. Germline-derived CDR1 and CDR2 are SQVTM and ANQGSEA. The CDR3 covers 14 residues. The CDR3: CSARDGTGANVLTF. The CDR3 region has the DNA TGCAGCGCGAGGGATGGAACTGGGGCCAACGTCCTGACTTTC.

There are many counts of this clonotype. The gene calls are TRBV6-6 and TRBJ2-1; D is unresolved. The germline V and J ends were trimmed by 0 bases and 4 bases, with 7 bases remaining between them. The CDR3 length is 14 residues. From germline, CDR1 is MNHNY and CDR2 SVGAGI (reference sequence). The CDR3 sequence is CASSYSRTYNEQFF. Here the CDR3 DNA reads TGTGCCAGCAGTTACTCCCGCACGTACAATGAGCAGTTCTTC.

This CDR3 is CASSKGLADLNEQFF. The CDR3 DNA sequence: TGCGCCAGCAGCAAGGGGCTAGCGGATCTCAATGAGCAGTTCTTC. The V and J genes are TRBV5-1 and TRBJ2-1, with TRBD2 matching over 7 bases. CDR3 length: 15 residues. V lost 4 bases to trimming and J lost 6 bases; unmatched junction nucleotides: 10. CDR1 is SGHRS, CDR2 YFSETQ, per germline.

V gene TRBV29-1 combines with J gene TRBJ2-1; D gene ambiguous. V lost 0 bases and J lost 4, with 16 bases in between. The CDR3 sequence is 16 residues long. CDR1 is SQVTM, CDR2 ANQGSEA, per germline. CDR3 loop: CSVEDARGPRYNEQFF. Written as DNA, the CDR3 is TGCAGCGTTGAAGATGCGAGAGGTCCTCGTTACAATGAGCAGTTCTTC.

Here the CDR3 reads CASSDRVSNQPQHF. CDR3 coding DNA: TGTGCCAGCAGCGACAGGGTTAGCAATCAGCCCCAGCATTTT. The chain joins TRBV2 to TRBJ1-5, with 7 bases fitting TRBD1. With 6 bases clipped from V and 0 bases from J, the junction kept 2 bases outside the gene matches. Per germline, CDR1 SNHLY and CDR2 FYNNEI. The CDR3 is 14 amino acids.

The rearrangement uses TRBV7-6 and TRBJ1-6; perhaps TRBD1 as D (6 bases). The CDR3 is 16 amino acids. V lost 5 bases to trimming and J lost 10 bases, with 21 bases between them. Germline CDR1 and CDR2: SGHVS and FNYEAQ. The CDR3 nucleotides read TGTGCCAGCAGCGAGAACCCGGGACAAGGGGTATCACCCCTCCACTTT. This encodes CASSENPGQGVSPLHF. Drawing the rest from reference TRBV7-6 and TRBJ1-6, the complete variable domain is GAGVSQSPRYKVTKRGQDVALRCDPISGHVSLYWYRQALGQGPEFLTYFNYEAQQDKSGLPNDRFSAERPEGSISTLTIQRTEQRDSAMYRCASSENPGQGVSPLHFGNGTRLTVT.

The table lists this clonotype with a count of one. The V gene is TRBV7-3, the J gene TRBJ2-1; D might be TRBD1 or TRBD2, each matching 5 bases. The CDR3 totals 15 residues. Germline V gene data show CDR1 as SGHTA and CDR2 as FQGTGA. V was cut by 2 bases and J by 4 bases, with 12 bases left in between. The CDR3: CASSLDRGYYNEQFF. CDR3 nucleotides: TGTGCCAGCAGCTTAGACCGGGGCTATTACAATGAGCAGTTCTTC.

Of note for this clonotype: The junction differs from germline at one of its ends, possibly a read error. V usage is TRBV12-3 or TRBV12-4 and J usage is TRBJ2-3; weak D call: TRBD2 (5 bases). This CDR3 has 14 amino acids. CDR3 residues: CASSYRGRADTEYF. The CDR3 DNA follows: TGTGCCAGCAGCTACAGAGGGAGAGCAGATACGGAGTATTTT.

This rearrangement joins TRBV6-2 or TRBV6-3 to TRBJ1-2, with no clear D. The CDR3 runs 15 residues. V dropped 2 bases and J dropped 2 bases, with 12 bases sitting between them. CDR1 MNHEY and CDR2 SVGEGT come from the germline V gene. Written as DNA, the CDR3 is TGTGCCAGCAGTTACGCCCTCCGGGAGAACTATGGCTACACCTTC. Its translation: CASSYALRENYGYTF.

The chain employs TRBV2 and TRBJ2-3, with TRBD1 matching 7 bases. Germline assignment: CDR1 SNHLY and CDR2 FYNNEI. This CDR3 is 14 amino acids long. The junction had 6 bases not matched to a gene; V was cut back by 6 bases and J by 3 bases. CDR3 loop: CASRVQGRTDTQYF. The CDR3 coding sequence is TGTGCCAGCAGGGTACAGGGGCGAACAGATACGCAGTATTTT.

This chain links TRBV20-1 with TRBJ2-3, with 7 bases lining up with TRBD2. This CDR3 is built from 15 residues. The germline gives CDR1 DFQATT, CDR2 SNEGSKA (reference sequence). Trimming cost V 4 bases and J 4 bases; bases outside gene matches: 11. CDR3 in DNA: TGCAGTGCTACGGGGCGGGAGAGGCAAGCAGATACGCAGTATTTT. As protein: CSATGRERQADTQYF.

The chain has TRBV20-1 and TRBJ1-2; D is possibly TRBD1 (5 bases). Per germline, CDR1 DFQATT and CDR2 SNEGSKA (reference sequence). The CDR3 loop spans 14 amino acids. The V end was cut by 2 bases, the J end by 2 bases, with 12 bases between. This CDR3 is CSARNPGGNYGYTF. CDR3 bases: TGCAGTGCTAGAAACCCCGGGGGGAACTATGGCTACACCTTC.

This clonotype was detected a few times. The CDR3: CASSPDRVNSYEQYF. CDR3 nucleotide sequence: TGCGCCAGCAGCCCCGACAGGGTAAACTCCTACGAGCAGTACTTC. The chain links TRBV5-1 to TRBJ2-4; 7 bases align to TRBD1. The J call may be wrong; the DNA end is better matched by TRBJ2-7. The germline CDR1 and CDR2 sequences are SGHRS and YFSETQ. The CDR3 runs to 15 residues.

This clonotype was observed at least ten times. The chain joins TRBV29-1 to TRBJ2-7; D gene unclear. The CDR3 covers 14 residues. Germline values: CDR1 SQVTM, CDR2 ANQGSEA. The V end lost 6 bases, the J end lost 1 base, and 16 bases lay between the germline ends. The CDR3, as DNA: TGCAGCGTACGGCCGACGTACACTTCCTACGAGCAGTACTTC. Translating gives CSVRPTYTSYEQYF.

This clonotype has just a few counts. The chain combines TRBV20-1 with TRBJ2-1; 7 nucleotides align to TRBD1. The CDR3 spans 13 residues. Germline V CDR1 and CDR2: DFQATT, SNEGSKA (reference sequence). The ends lost 5 bases at V and 4 bases at J; junction bases unmatched: 5. The CDR3 DNA is TGCAGTGCTCGGACAGGACAGTACAATGAGCAGTTCTTC. This translates into CSARTGQYNEQFF.

The V call is TRBV20-1, the J call TRBJ1-1, with a possible D match to TRBD1 (6 bases). From germline, CDR1 is DFQATT and CDR2 SNEGSKA (reference sequence). The V end was cut by 3 bases, the J end by 0 bases, with 14 bases between. The CDR3 is 15 residues long. This CDR3 reads CSARIPQGMNTEAFF. The CDR3 DNA is TGCAGTGCTAGGATACCACAGGGTATGAACACTGAAGCTTTCTTT.

The chain employs TRBV5-1 and TRBJ2-2; no reliable D call. Germline CDR1 and CDR2: SGHRS and YFSETQ. CDR3 size: 15 residues. V was pared by 4 bases and J by 4 bases, with 14 bases between. CDR3 bases: TGCGCCAGCAGCCCCCGCGAGGATGGCACCGGGGAGCTGTTTTTT. Protein sequence: CASSPREDGTGELFF.

This clonotype has more than one count but fewer than ten. This sequence joins TRBV10-3 and TRBJ2-3; D is perhaps TRBD1 (5 bases). This CDR3 has 13 amino acids. Germline CDR1 and CDR2: ENHRY and SYGVKD. Trimming shortened V by 4 bases and J by 1 base, and 6 bases separated the two germline ends. DNA for the CDR3: TGTGCCATCAGTGGGACACGCACAGATACGCAGTATTTT. This encodes CAISGTRTDTQYF.

The chain combines TRBV3-1 with TRBJ2-5; D may be TRBD1 or TRBD2 (6 bases each). TRBJ2-7 matches the DNA end more closely, so the J call is doubtful. This CDR3 region has 15 residues. Per germline, CDR1 LGHDT and CDR2 YNNKEL (reference sequence). This CDR3 is CASSLLWGANYEQYF. CDR3 nucleotides: TGTGCCAGCAGCCTCCTATGGGGGGCTAATTACGAGCAGTACTTC.

The V gene is TRBV20-1, the J gene TRBJ2-1; 10 bases match TRBD1. The assigned J gene may be wrong: the sequence end matches TRBJ2-7 better. Germline V gives CDR1 DFQATT, CDR2 SNEGSKA (reference sequence). CDR3 size: 13 residues. The CDR3 DNA is TGCAGTGCGGGACAGGGGTGGTACAATGAGCAGTACTTC. It translates to CSAGQGWYNEQYF.

J is TRBJ2-3 and V is TRBV28, with TRBD2 identical over 8 bases. The length of the CDR3 is 15 residues. The germline V gene encodes CDR1 MDHEN and CDR2 SYDVKM. Trimming removed 6 bases from V and 2 bases from J; junction bases left unmatched: 7. In nucleotides, the CDR3 is TGTGCCAGCAGCCACGGGGGGGACTCCACAGATACGCAGTATTTT. Residues: CASSHGGDSTDTQYF.

The sample holds a few counts of this clonotype. The chain has TRBV10-3 and TRBJ2-1, with TRBD2 matching over 12 bases. J lost 8 bases, V lost 4 bases, and 3 bases had no gene match. This CDR3 has 14 residues. The V gene's germline CDR1 is ENHRY and CDR2 SYGVKD. The CDR3 here is CAISGLAGEDEQFF. CDR3 bases: TGTGCCATCAGTGGACTAGCGGGAGAGGATGAGCAGTTCTTC.

CDR3 residues: CSAVTWGAETQYF. The CDR3 DNA is TGCAGTGCTGTGACATGGGGGGCGGAGACCCAGTACTTC. This chain connects TRBV20-1 to TRBJ2-5; D possibly matches TRBD1 or TRBD2 (6 bases each). CDR3 length equals 13 residues. Germline V gene sequence: CDR1 DFQATT, CDR2 SNEGSKA (reference sequence). Trimming shortened V by 5 bases and J by 5 bases, and 15 bases separated the two germline ends.

Concerning this clonotype: A read error is possible here, since a much larger clone lies one base away. The V call is TRBV12-3 or TRBV12-4, the J call TRBJ2-5; D is possibly TRBD2 (6 bases). V shed 5 bases and J shed 3 bases, with 10 bases lying between them. This CDR3 contains 13 residues. CDR3 nucleotide sequence: TGTGCCAGCAGTGTATGGGGGGAAGAGACCCAGTACTTC. Residues: CASSVWGEETQYF.

A few counts support this clonotype. This chain connects TRBV29-1 to TRBJ2-7, with D perhaps assigned TRBD1 or TRBD2 (6 bases each). CDR3 length equals 16 residues. With 0 bases removed from V and 0 bases from J, the gap between germline ends came to 15 bases. Germline loops: CDR1 SQVTM, CDR2 ANQGSEA. The CDR3 nucleotides are TGCAGCGTTGAAGATCGAGGGGGGCCAGCCTCCTACGAGCAGTACTTC. It is translated as CSVEDRGGPASYEQYF.

In this sample, this clonotype turned up a few times. The rearrangement uses TRBV29-1 and TRBJ2-5, with TRBD2 identical over 7 bases. V trimming: 4 bases; J trimming: 3 bases; junction bases outside the gene matches: 2. CDR1 is SQVTM and CDR2 is ANQGSEA in the germline V gene. This CDR3 contains 12 residues. CDR3 DNA sequence: TGCAGCGTTGGGGAGGGCAAAGAGACCCAGTACTTC. It specifies CSVGEGKETQYF. The full variable domain, with the rest looked up from reference TRBV29-1 and TRBJ2-5, is SAVISQKPSRDICQRGTSLTIQCQVDSQVTMMFWYRQQPGQSLTLIATANQGSEATYESGFVIDKFPISRPNLTFSTLTVSNMSPEDSSIYLCSVGEGKETQYFGPGTRLLVL.

Comment on this clonotype: Germline is not matched at one junction end, which may reflect a read error. J is TRBJ2-5 and V is TRBV18; TRBD1 matches at 10 bases. The CDR3 is made up of 18 amino acids. Germline CDR1 reads KGHSH; CDR2 reads LQKENI. The CDR3 region is CASLPQEVGQGFQETQYF. CDR3 DNA sequence: TGTGCCAGCTTACCACAGGAGGTGGGACAGGGGTTCCAAGAGACCCAGTACTTC.

This clonotype was detected a few times. The chain uses TRBV24-1 and TRBJ2-1; the match to TRBD2 covers 10 bases. CDR1 KGHDR and CDR2 SFDVKD come from the germline V gene. V lost 0 bases and J lost 6; bases outside the gene matches: 13. The CDR3 is made up of 19 amino acids. The CDR3 DNA follows: TGTGCCACCAGTGATTTGGGACCCACTAGCGGGATAATCTCCAATGAGCAGTTCTTC. Translated: CATSDLGPTSGIISNEQFF.